Listed below are T cell receptor beta chains from one sample, sequenced in a study of cytomegalovirus exposure and HLA in healthy donors. Generated by immunoSEQ multiplex PCR, the TCRdb table keeps only in-frame clones and is missing some. The table includes around 100,000 clones, around 84% detected once. Input material: PBMCs. These receptors came from a man between 18 and 35 years old in good health and CMV-seropositive. Each CDR3 is given with its conserved first and last residue. D genes are given only for firm matches. Not all rows give a size; the values are once, few, many and, for expanded clones, a class.

V,D,J,size,CDR3,DNA
TRBV20-1,.,TRBJ2-3,.,CSASGSDTQYF,TGCAGTGCTAGCGGGAGCGATACGCAGTATTTT
TRBV6-1,.,TRBJ1-5,.,CASSESGAGLNQPQHF,TGTGCCAGCAGTGAATCGGGAGCAGGCCTCAATCAGCCCCAGCATTTT
TRBV7-9,TRBD1,TRBJ2-2,.,CASSPMSLGGGTGELFF,TGTGCCAGCAGCCCGATGAGTCTAGGGGGCGGCACCGGGGAGCTGTTTTTT
TRBV5-1,TRBD1,TRBJ1-2,.,CASSYTMVTGGVSGYTF,TGCGCCAGCAGCTATACTATGGTGACAGGGGGCGTGTCTGGCTACACCTTC
TRBV5-1,.,TRBJ2-7,.,CASSFSPPGGSYEQYF,TGCGCCAGCAGCTTCTCCCCACCCGGGGGCTCCTACGAGCAGTACTTC
TRBV5-1,.,TRBJ2-1,once,CASSLACGQCTYNEQFF,TGCGCCAGCAGCTTGGCCTGCGGCCAATGCACCTACAATGAGCAGTTCTTC
TRBV28,TRBD1,TRBJ1-4,.,CASSKQGVTNEKLFF,TGTGCCAGCAGTAAACAGGGGGTAACTAATGAAAAACTGTTTTTT
TRBV30,.,TRBJ1-5,once,CAWSVQGNQPQHF,TGTGCCTGGAGTGTACAGGGCAATCAGCCCCAGCATTTT
TRBV4-1,.,TRBJ2-7,.,CASSQVTVIGGYEQYF,TGCGCCAGCAGCCAAGTCACAGTGATAGGGGGCTACGAGCAGTACTTC
TRBV5-1,TRBD2,TRBJ2-7,.,CASKVAGEDEQYF,TGCGCCAGCAAAGTAGCGGGAGAGGACGAGCAGTACTTC
TRBV6-6,TRBD1,TRBJ2-2,.,CASSTGAGELFF,TGTGCCAGCAGTACAGGGGCCGGGGAGCTGTTTTTT
TRBV27,TRBD1,TRBJ1-5,.,CASSLAPPQGNGNQPQHF,TGTGCCAGCAGTTTAGCCCCACCACAGGGGAACGGCAATCAGCCCCAGCATTTT
TRBV6-1,.,TRBJ1-4,.,CASTVTVATNEKLFF,TGTGCCAGCACAGTTACAGTCGCAACTAATGAAAAACTGTTTTTT
TRBV5-1,.,TRBJ2-3,.,CASSLGRGSSTDTQYF,TGCGCCAGCAGCTTGGGCAGGGGTTCTAGCACAGATACGCAGTATTTT
TRBV5-1,.,TRBJ1-1,.,CASIGQGNTEAFF,TGCGCCAGCATAGGTCAGGGGAACACTGAAGCTTTCTTT
TRBV28,TRBD1,TRBJ1-1,.,CASSLIPQGVTEAFF,TGTGCCAGCAGTTTAATCCCACAGGGGGTAACTGAAGCTTTCTTT
TRBV5-1,.,TRBJ1-1,.,CASSWSGNTEAFF,TGCGCCAGCAGCTGGTCAGGTAACACTGAAGCTTTCTTT
TRBV7-9,TRBD1,TRBJ2-7,few,CASSRDRGYEQYF,TGTGCCAGCAGCCGGGACAGGGGCTACGAGCAGTACTTC
TRBV30,.,TRBJ1-2,.,CAWSVVGGSNYGYTF,TGTGCCTGGAGTGTGGTCGGGGGATCTAACTATGGCTACACCTTC
TRBV7-9,TRBD1,TRBJ2-3,once,CASSLGTVASTDTQYF,TGTGCCAGCAGCCTGGGGACAGTAGCTTCCACAGATACGCAGTATTTT
TRBV6-5,.,TRBJ2-6,.,CASTNSGANVLTF,TGTGCCAGCACCAACTCTGGGGCCAACGTCCTGACTTTC
TRBV11-3,TRBD2,TRBJ2-7,.,CASSLDCKLDGWTRGYEQYF,TGTGCCAGCAGCTTAGATTGTAAGCTGGACGGTTGGACTAGGGGCTACGAGCAGTACTTC
TRBV7-8,.,TRBJ2-7,.,CASSLMGGDTYEQYF,TGTGCCAGCAGCCTTATGGGGGGAGATACCTACGAGCAGTACTTC
TRBV28,TRBD1,TRBJ1-2,few,CASRPTFRDRDRYTF,TGTGCCAGCAGACCGACCTTCCGGGACAGGGATCGCTACACCTTC
TRBV5-1,TRBD1,TRBJ2-1,.,CASSLARDRNSNEQFF,TGCGCCAGCAGCTTGGCCCGGGACAGAAACTCCAATGAGCAGTTCTTC
TRBV30,.,TRBJ1-3,.,CAWSIFGSGNTIYF,TGTGCCTGGAGTATCTTCGGCTCTGGAAACACCATATATTTT
TRBV27,TRBD1,TRBJ1-1,.,CASSLWGAQGPLNTEAFF,TGTGCCAGCAGTTTATGGGGTGCACAGGGGCCGTTGAACACTGAAGCTTTCTTT
TRBV5-5,TRBD1,TRBJ1-1,.,CASSLAGQGVDAAFF,TGTGCCAGCAGCTTGGCCGGGCAGGGGGTCGATGCAGCTTTCTTT
TRBV2,TRBD2,TRBJ2-1,.,CASSVQRGEGSEQFF,TGTGCCAGCAGTGTACAGCGGGGAGAGGGAAGTGAGCAGTTCTTC
TRBV19,TRBD1,TRBJ1-5,.,CASSSGTGGFSNQPQHF,TGTGCCAGTAGTTCCGGGACAGGGGGGTTTAGCAATCAGCCCCAGCATTTT
TRBV19,TRBD2,TRBJ2-3,.,CASSISLAGGGDTQYF,TGTGCCAGTAGTATCTCACTGGCGGGCGGGGGAGATACGCAGTATTTT
TRBV18,.,TRBJ1-4,.,CASSPQQPAGQNEKLFF,TGTGCCAGCTCACCACAACAACCGGCAGGACAAAATGAAAAACTGTTTTTT
TRBV7-7,.,TRBJ2-6,.,CAVGGADNVLTF,TGTGCCGTTGGGGGGGCCGACAACGTCCTGACTTTC
TRBV4-1,TRBD1,TRBJ2-2,.,CASSLRDRGLTNTGELFF,TGCGCCAGCAGCCTCCGGGACAGGGGTCTTACGAACACCGGGGAGCTGTTTTTT
TRBV28,.,TRBJ2-2,.,CASSEGMTGELFF,TGTGCCAGCTCCGAGGGTATGACCGGGGAGCTGTTTTTT